A selection of T cell receptor beta chains follows, all from one sample in a study of OX40 agonist ivuxolimab in advanced cancers. Only in-frame clones appear in the TCRdb table, and some are missing; sequencing was by immunoSEQ multiplex PCR. The table includes tens of thousands of clones, about nine tenths detected once. The sample was CD4+ or CD8+ T cells sorted from blood, taken in a trial of the OX40 agonist ivuxolimab. The receptors stem from an adult with an advanced solid tumor such as melanoma, head and neck, liver or kidney cancer. The CDR3 runs from the conserved cysteine through the conserved F or W. The D gene is left open where the match is weak. Size values are once, few and many counts, or a class for expanded clones, and some rows have none.

size	D	J	V	CDR3	DNA
-	-	TRBJ2-2	TRBV5-4	CASSLGGNTGELFF	TGTGCCAGCAGCTTGGGCGGGAACACCGGGGAGCTGTTTTTT
-	-	TRBJ2-7	TRBV28	CASSLSSYEQYF	TGTGCCAGCAGCCTGAGCTCCTACGAGCAGTACTTC
-	-	TRBJ1-5	TRBV5-8	CASSLGVHSNQPQHF	TGTGCCAGCAGCTTGGGTGTACATAGCAATCAGCCCCAGCATTTT
-	-	TRBJ1-1	TRBV19	CASSIDGRTKAEAFF	TGTGCCAGTAGTATTGACGGACGAACTAAGGCTGAAGCTTTCTTT
-	-	TRBJ1-2	TRBV5-5	CASSSRILYGYTF	TGTGCCAGCAGCTCCCGGATACTCTATGGCTACACCTTC
-	-	TRBJ1-1	TRBV5-1	CASSLTVPVTEAFF	TGCGCCAGCAGCTTGACCGTCCCCGTCACTGAAGCTTTCTTT
-	-	TRBJ1-5	TRBV28	CASTAPATGSRGPQHF	TGTGCCAGCACCGCCCCAGCAACAGGGAGCAGGGGGCCCCAGCATTTT
once	-	TRBJ2-5	TRBV23-1	CASSQPEFQETQYF	TGCGCCAGCAGTCAGCCCGAATTCCAAGAGACCCAGTACTTC
-	-	TRBJ2-1	TRBV29-1	CSVESLDNEQFF	TGCAGCGTTGAATCTCTCGACAATGAGCAGTTCTTC
-	-	TRBJ1-1	TRBV19	CASNKQGTLNTEAFF	TGTGCCAGTAACAAGCAGGGAACCTTGAACACTGAAGCTTTCTTT
-	-	TRBJ1-1	TRBV29-1	CSVAGALPMNTEAFF	TGCAGCGTTGCGGGGGCTCTCCCTATGAACACTGAAGCTTTCTTT
few	TRBD1	TRBJ1-2	TRBV7-9	CASSSRHETGGGYTF	TGTGCCAGCAGCTCCCGACATGAGACAGGGGGTGGCTACACCTTC
few	-	TRBJ1-2	TRBV6-5	CASRGGRVYGYTF	TGTGCCAGCAGGGGGGGCCGGGTCTATGGCTACACCTTC
-	-	TRBJ2-2	TRBV2	CASSEAGANTGELFF	TGTGCCAGCAGTGAAGCGGGAGCGAACACCGGGGAGCTGTTTTTT
-	TRBD2	TRBJ2-7	TRBV28	CASSLNSGTRSYEQYF	TGTGCCAGCAGTTTAAATAGCGGGACCCGCTCCTACGAGCAGTACTTC
-	TRBD1	TRBJ2-2	TRBV28	CASQNTGEGAGELFF	TGTGCCAGCCAAAACACAGGGGAAGGGGCCGGGGAGCTGTTTTTT
-	-	TRBJ2-7	TRBV6-5	CASSSGDPGAGAEQYF	TGTGCCAGCAGTTCCGGAGACCCCGGGGCAGGGGCCGAGCAGTACTTC
-	-	TRBJ1-2	TRBV11-2	CASSHERAGYTF	TGTGCCAGCAGCCATGAAAGGGCCGGCTACACCTTC
few	-	TRBJ2-2	TRBV18	CATSRSAAANTGELFF	TGTGCCACCTCTAGGTCGGCAGCGGCGAACACCGGGGAGCTGTTTTTT
-	-	TRBJ1-4	TRBV18	CASSRREDEKLFF	TGTGCCAGCTCACGCAGGGAGGATGAAAAACTGTTTTTT
-	TRBD1	TRBJ1-1	TRBV4-2	CASSQDQSGGKTSRAFF	TGTGCCAGCAGCCAAGATCAGTCAGGGGGCAAGACCTCTCGGGCTTTCTTT
-	-	TRBJ2-1	TRBV2	CAAAPRGSLNEQFF	TGTGCCGCAGCCCCGCGAGGGAGCCTCAATGAGCAGTTCTTC
once	-	TRBJ2-2	TRBV27	CASGRGSWDTGELFF	TGTGCCAGCGGGCGGGGCTCTTGGGACACCGGGGAGCTGTTTTTT
-	-	TRBJ1-2	TRBV7-2	CASSPLSAHGYTF	TGTGCCAGCAGCCCCCTTTCTGCCCACGGCTACACCTTC
few	-	TRBJ2-3	TRBV5-6	CASSLDMDTQYF	TGTGCCAGCAGCTTGGATATGGATACGCAGTATTTT
-	-	TRBJ2-3	TRBV4-2	CASSQGEVRSTDTQYF	TGTGCCAGCAGCCAAGGGGAGGTCCGGAGCACAGATACGCAGTATTTT
-	-	TRBJ2-1	TRBV11-3	CASSLVTGTWFF	TGTGCCAGCAGCTTAGTCACCGGGACTTGGTTCTTC
-	TRBD1	TRBJ1-5	TRBV19	CASSGQGLTLGNQPQHF	TGTGCCAGTAGTGGACAGGGGCTAACCTTGGGCAATCAGCCCCAGCATTTT
-	-	TRBJ1-1	TRBV5-4	CASSHRGGGAFF	TGCGCCAGCAGCCATCGAGGGGGGGGAGCTTTCTTT
-	-	TRBJ1-1	TRBV27	CASSPRRNTEAFF	TGTGCCAGCAGCCCTAGACGGAACACTGAAGCTTTCTTT
once	-	TRBJ2-5	TRBV11-2	CATAWAVQETQYF	TGTGCCACTGCGTGGGCGGTCCAAGAGACCCAGTACTTC
once	-	TRBJ1-1	TRBV11-2	CASSLVAGNEAFF	TGTGCCAGCAGCTTAGTAGCGGGGAATGAAGCTTTCTTT
-	TRBD2	TRBJ2-5	TRBV19	CASSMTGGGAKTQYF	TGTGCCAGTAGTATGACCGGCGGGGGGGCCAAGACCCAGTACTTC
-	-	TRBJ1-2	TRBV5-1	CASSLAAGSGGYTF	TGCGCCAGCAGCTTGGCCGCAGGGTCGGGGGGCTACACCTTC
-	-	TRBJ2-3	TRBV2	CASSWHPSTDTQYF	TGTGCCAGCAGCTGGCACCCCAGCACAGATACGCAGTATTTT
-	TRBD1	TRBJ1-2	TRBV4-3	CASSRGTGDRASYGYTF	TGCGCCAGCAGCCGGGGAACGGGGGACAGAGCGTCCTATGGCTACACCTTC
-	TRBD2	TRBJ2-3	TRBV4-1	CASSSKMVLAGVHTHDTQYF	TGCGCCAGCAGCTCCAAGATGGTCTTAGCGGGAGTCCACACACACGATACGCAGTATTTT
-	TRBD2	TRBJ2-4	TRBV28	CASSPSGKNIQYF	TGTGCCAGCAGTCCTAGCGGGAAAAACATTCAGTACTTC
-	-	TRBJ1-3	TRBV23-1	CASSPPAVDTIYF	TGCGCCAGCAGTCCTCCAGCGGTTGACACCATATATTTT
once	TRBD2	TRBJ2-2	TRBV27	CASSLRGANTGELFF	TGTGCCAGCAGTTTACGGGGGGCGAACACCGGGGAGCTGTTTTTT
-	-	TRBJ1-5	TRBV19	CASGQQVDQPQHF	TGTGCCAGTGGACAACAGGTTGATCAGCCCCAGCATTTT
once	-	TRBJ1-4	TRBV19	CASSIDTLGGSWEKLFF	TGTGCCAGTAGTATAGATACCCTCGGTGGATCCTGGGAAAAACTGTTTTTT
-	-	TRBJ2-3	TRBV5-6	CATLYQTETDTQYF	TGTGCCACCCTATACCAAACTGAGACAGATACGCAGTATTTT